This entry concerns a single T cell receptor beta chain. The germline gene is not matched at one end of the junction; a read error may be the cause. Germline loops: CDR1 MGHRA, CDR2 YSYEKL. The CDR3 length is 16 residues. This entry belongs to a study of tumor and adjacent non-tumor tissue in lung cancer. Study-level background: The cohort had 12 adenocarcinoma, a couple of squamous cell and 1 small cell patients.

No cell sorting was done before RNA was extracted from the tissue. A modified ARM-PCR protocol with three rounds of nested PCR amplified TCRbeta. TCRdb used MiXCR to reprocess the multiplex PCR reads, holding one entry per CDR3 protein. Among some 99,000 distinct CDR3 sequences, around 75% were seen once, and the ten largest hold roughly 35%. What was sequenced was lung tumor tissue. This receptor was obtained from a woman aged 60-75 years with non-small cell lung cancer. The chain joins TRBV4-1 to TRBJ1-4, with D unclear. CDR3 in DNA: TGCGCCAGCAGTCAAGCACGAACAGCCGCTAATGAAAAACTGTTTTTT. This codes for CASSQARTAANEKLFF.